These 9 T cell receptor beta chains were sequenced from one sample in a study of control samples from healthy donors and cancer patients. Clones were sequenced by immunoSEQ multiplex PCR, and TCRdb holds only the in-frame ones, with some missing. There are roughly 200,000 clones in the sample; roughly 93% occur only once, and roughly 1.5% lies in the top ten. Sequences were obtained from blood. All receptors derive from a man between 18 and 35 years old in good health.

The chain is built from TRBV25-1 and TRBJ2-5; D is possibly TRBD1 or TRBD2 (5 bases each). This CDR3 has 15 amino acids. The V end was cut by 0 bases, the J end by 0 bases, with 8 bases between. Germline CDR1 MGHDK, CDR2 SYGVNS. The CDR3 nucleotides read TGTGCCAGCAGTGAATATTGGGACGACCAAGAGACCCAGTACTTC. Protein product: CASSEYWDDQETQYF. The full variable domain, rest sourced from reference TRBV25-1 and TRBJ2-5, is EADIYQTPRYLVIGTGKKITLECSQTMGHDKMYWYQQDPGMELHLIHYSYGVNSTEKGDLSSESTVSRIRTEHFPLTLESARPSHTSQYLCASSEYWDDQETQYFGPGTRLLVL.

This chain uses TRBV2 with TRBJ2-1; D is possibly TRBD2 (7 bases). Between the trimmed V and J ends, which lost 7 bases and 7 bases, there was a span of 20 bases. CDR1 and CDR2 (germline): SNHLY, FYNNEI. This CDR3 region has 15 residues. CDR3 residues: CASNGRGADWNEQFF. DNA for the CDR3: TGTGCCAGCAACGGACGGGGGGCGGATTGGAATGAGCAGTTCTTC. Full variable domain (remainder filled in from reference TRBV2 and TRBJ2-1): EPEVTQTPSHQVTQMGQEVILRCVPISNHLYFYWYRQILGQKVEFLVSFYNNEISEKSEIFDDQFSVERPDGSNFTLKIRSTKLEDSAMYFCASNGRGADWNEQFFGPGTRLTVL.

V gene TRBV13 combines with J gene TRBJ2-7; a possible D gene is TRBD1 (5 bases). The germline V gene encodes CDR1 PRHDT and CDR2 FYEKMQ (reference sequence). The CDR3 extends over 13 amino acids. Deletions cut 1 base from V and 4 bases from J, with 8 bases between. The CDR3 DNA follows: TGTGCCAGCAGCTTAGCCAGGGATTACGAGCAGTACTTC. It specifies CASSLARDYEQYF.

The count of this clone is one. V is TRBV6-5 and J is TRBJ1-2, with 11 bases fitting TRBD1. The CDR3 runs to 14 residues. V lost 5 bases to trimming and J lost 3 bases; unmatched junction nucleotides: 2. The germline CDR1 and CDR2 sequences are MNHEY and SVGAGI. DNA of the CDR3: TGTGCCAGCAGTCGGGACAGGGGGGACTATGGCTACACCTTC. The encoded protein is CASSRDRGDYGYTF.

This chain joins TRBV10-3 and TRBJ1-1; 7 nucleotides agree with TRBD1. CDR1 ENHRY and CDR2 SYGVKD come from the germline V gene. This CDR3 spans 15 amino acids. Trimming cost V 0 bases and J 3 bases; bases outside gene matches: 4. In nucleotides, the CDR3 is TGTGCCATCAGTGAGTCGAGTACAGGGGACACTGAAGCTTTCTTT. It is translated as CAISESSTGDTEAFF.

The rearrangement joins TRBV19 to TRBJ2-1, with 8 bases fitting TRBD2. With V trimmed by 4 bases and J by 4 bases, 9 bases remained unmatched. The germline V gene encodes CDR1 LNHDA and CDR2 SQIVND (reference sequence). The CDR3 extends over 16 amino acids. CDR3 in amino acids: CASSRFGGAMYNEQFF. The CDR3, as DNA: TGTGCCAGTAGTAGGTTCGGGGGGGCTATGTACAATGAGCAGTTCTTC.

The sample holds a few counts of this clone. The chain links TRBV5-5 to TRBJ1-2; no definite D call. Germline CDR1 is SGHKS and CDR2 is YYEKEE (reference sequence). V was cut by 1 base and J by 6 bases, with 10 bases left in between. CDR3 length equals 13 residues. The CDR3 is CASSLRDPNGYTF. The DNA of the CDR3 is TGTGCCAGCAGCTTGAGGGATCCGAATGGCTACACCTTC.

The rearrangement joins TRBV19 to TRBJ1-1; D not certain. Per the germline V gene, CDR1 is LNHDA and CDR2 is SQIVND (reference sequence). Trimming took 4 bases from V and 7 from J, leaving 10 bases between them. The length of the CDR3 is 12 residues. The CDR3 coding sequence is TGTGCCAGTAGTAGCAGTAAAGTTGAAGCTTTCTTT. It encodes CASSSSKVEAFF.

The V gene is TRBV5-1, the J gene TRBJ1-5, with no clear D. Trimming removed 0 bases at V and 7 bases at J, with 8 bases between. The CDR3 consists of 13 residues. CDR1 SGHRS and CDR2 YFSETQ come from the germline V gene. The CDR3 spells CASSLGPGQPQHF. The DNA for the CDR3 is TGCGCCAGCAGCTTGGGTCCTGGGCAGCCCCAGCATTTT.